This TCR beta chain emerged from a study of blood T cell repertoires in COVID-19. Study context: In each case, the material was cDNA or gDNA derived from T cells, B-cell-depleted T cells, or PBMCs.

Adults between roughly 18 and 90 years of age took part from fewer than 30 US areas. Original analysis: Amplification from reference gene primers served as the basis for estimated nucleated cell counts. Profiling relied on immunoSEQ multiplex PCR, and the TCRdb table lists in-frame clones only, not all of them. D and trimming come from the DNA, and the V and J calls and clone size come from that table. The data contain around 300,000 clones, more than 75% of them singletons. This clone was counted a single time. Germline V gene lookup returns CDR1 WNHNN and CDR2 SYGVQD (reference sequence). V was clipped by 4 bases and J by 0 bases, with 10 bases between them. The CDR3 covers 15 residues.

This TCR came from a woman aged 60-70 years in a cohort exposed to, infected with or recovered from COVID-19 (not recorded which). The chain links TRBV10-1 to TRBJ1-5; D remains unclear. Sequenced: PBMCs or T cells enriched from blood (not recorded which). The chain's CDR3 is CASSGRLTSNQPQHF. The CDR3 coding sequence is TGCGCCAGCAGTGGACGACTTACTAGCAATCAGCCCCAGCATTTT.